One sample yielded the 5 T cell receptor beta chains listed below, sequenced in a study of T cell changes during pregnancy in multiple sclerosis (dated by TCRdb to the late 2010s). Libraries came from the immunoSEQ multiplex PCR assay. The immuneACCESS repertoire file appears here via TCRdb, limited to in-frame rearrangements. These files lack a portion of the clones; in checked studies, under half of the deficit traces to unresolved V genes, and the cause of the others is not known. This sample comprises over 50,000 clones, around 87% of them detected only once. The ten biggest clones cover 5.3% of the sample. Material for sequencing was peripheral blood from another person, used as feeder cells. The receptor set was obtained from a human donor whose cells served as feeder cells for cultures in a pregnancy study.

The genes are TRBV9 and TRBJ2-3, with 12 positions matching TRBD2. Germline loops: CDR1 SGDLS, CDR2 YYNGEE. This CDR3 has 15 residues. V trimming: 0 bases; J trimming: 6 bases; junction bases outside the gene matches: 2. The CDR3 region is CASSVGGLAGDTQYF. The DNA of the CDR3 is TGTGCCAGCAGCGTAGGGGGACTAGCGGGCGATACGCAGTATTTT.

This clone was recorded once. The V gene is TRBV5-1, the J gene TRBJ2-3, with D perhaps matching TRBD2 (5 bases). This CDR3 comprises 16 residues. The germline gives CDR1 SGHRS, CDR2 YFSETQ. The V end was cut by 1 base, the J end by 2 bases, with 14 bases between. CDR3: CASSLRGTGLTDTQYF. The CDR3 DNA sequence: TGCGCCAGCAGCTTGCGGGGAACCGGCCTCACAGATACGCAGTATTTT.

The chain joins TRBV4-3 to TRBJ2-3; no firm D call. The CDR3 runs 14 residues. Germline V lookup: CDR1 LGHNA, CDR2 YSLEER. Between the trimmed V and J ends, which lost 1 base and 0 bases, there was a span of 5 bases. The CDR3 loop reads CASSQGASTDTQYF. CDR3 coding DNA: TGCGCCAGCAGCCAAGGTGCCAGCACAGATACGCAGTATTTT.

The chain carries TRBV15 and TRBJ2-3; unclear D gene. V shed 8 bases and J shed 0 bases, with 9 bases lying between them. The CDR3 loop spans 13 amino acids. In germline, CDR1 is LNHNV, CDR2 YYDKDF (reference sequence). CDR3 sequence reads: CATGPLSTDTQYF. The CDR3 nucleotides are TGTGCCACCGGACCCCTAAGCACAGATACGCAGTATTTT. The full variable domain, completed using reference TRBV15 and TRBJ2-3, is DAMVIQNPRYQVTQFGKPVTLSCSQTLNHNVMYWYQQKSSQAPKLLFHYYDKDFNNEADTPDNFQSRRPNTSFCFLDIRSPGLGDTAMYLCATGPLSTDTQYFGPGTRLTVL.

This clone was detected a few times. The J gene is TRBJ2-2, the V gene TRBV19; the match to TRBD2 covers 11 bases. With V trimmed by 6 bases and J by 7 bases, 16 bases remained unmatched. CDR1 is LNHDA and CDR2 is SQIVND in the germline V gene (reference sequence). The CDR3 extends over 18 amino acids. CDR3 coding DNA: TGTGCCAGTAGCCGCATCCCGGGACTAGCGGCCTTAGGCGGGGAGCTGTTTTTT. Its protein is CASSRIPGLAALGGELFF.